Given below is one T cell receptor beta chain in context. As yet, its antigen is unknown. The PCR used 60 Vbeta and 13 Jbeta primers. Original handling: Later, some 79 million unique TCR beta chains were counted in an analysis, and roughly 11 million of them were shared. Measured with immunoSEQ multiplex PCR; TCRdb has only the in-frame clones, and not every one. V, J and clone size reflect that table, while D and trimming were determined from the DNA. Of around 300,000 clones listed, roughly two thirds are singletons. This sample is part of a study of cytomegalovirus exposure and HLA in healthy donors. Overall study results and limits: Later analysis identified about 15,000 TCR beta sequences associated with HLA alleles, using a false discovery rate threshold of 0.05.

The sequence was obtained from a female donor in good health and CMV-seronegative. The sample taken for sequencing was PBMCs.

The CDR3: CASTLTGPYEQYF. The CDR3 DNA sequence: TGTGCCAGCACCCTGACAGGTCCCTACGAGCAGTACTTC. The chain joins TRBV28 to TRBJ2-7, with a possible D match to TRBD1 (6 bases). The CDR3 runs 13 residues. V dropped 7 bases and J dropped 2 bases, with 12 bases sitting between them. The germline CDR1 and CDR2 sequences are MDHEN and SYDVKM. The entire variable domain, with the rest obtained from reference TRBV28 and TRBJ2-7, is as follows: DVKVTQSSRYLVKRTGEKVFLECVQDMDHENMFWYRQDPGLGLRLIYFSYDVKMKEKGDIPEGYSVSREKKERFSLILESASTNQTSMYLCASTLTGPYEQYFGPGTRLTVT.